The text below deals with one T cell receptor (beta chain). The data were obtained in a study of blood T cell repertoires in COVID-19. Study background: Researchers got acute and convalescent COVID-19 samples from the United States, Italy and Spain. Nucleic acid was either cDNA or gDNA, and it came from T cells, B-cell-depleted T cells, or PBMCs.

As processed by the authors: Reference gene primer amplification yielded estimated nucleated cell counts. Using immunoSEQ multiplex PCR, the repertoire was profiled, and TCRdb retains in-frame clones only, with some absent. The V and J calls and clone size were taken over from that table, and D and trimming were inferred from the DNA. The table shows about 190,000 clones, with 80% to 90% occurring only once. Germline V gene data show CDR1 as LGHNA and CDR2 as YSLEER. V was shortened by 0 bases and J by 2 bases, with 9 bases between the two germline ends. The CDR3 loop spans 15 amino acids. The chain has TRBV4-3 and TRBJ2-3; the D is unclear. The clonotype originates from a man between 65 and 85 years old with active or convalescent COVID-19. The sample consisted of peripheral blood. CDR3 sequence reads: CASSQDQTATDTQYF. Written as DNA, the CDR3 is TGCGCCAGCAGCCAAGACCAGACTGCCACAGATACGCAGTATTTT.